This TCR beta chain emerged from a study of shared clonotypes between healthy human individuals. Whole-study context: Per donor, CD8 memory used one plate, CD8 naive used two, CD4 memory used three and CD4 naive used three.

Clones were read by immunoSEQ multiplex PCR, and TCRdb kept only the in-frame ones, dropping some. The data hold roughly 810,000 clones, with 90% to 97% observed a single time. Note on this clone: What it binds is not known.

Germline CDR1 SGHAT, CDR2 FQNNGV. The CDR3 consists of 14 residues. Trimming removed 3 bases at V and 2 bases at J, with 11 bases between. Regarding the study as a whole: In this cohort, only blood was sampled, and tissue repertoires likely differ. Sharing across four donors was highest in naive CD4 (approximately 5%) and lowest in memory CD8 (around 0.4%). The four-donor shared clonotypes exceeded non-shared clonotypes in generation probability, with non-shared ones scoring lower.

CD45RO-negative CD8 cells positively selected for CCR7 made up the naive population, which excluded terminally differentiated effector memory CD45RA+ cells. The receptor was isolated from a young man in good health. The sample comprised naive CD8+ T cells sorted from blood. The chain employs TRBV11-2 and TRBJ2-7; a possible D gene is TRBD2 (6 bases). CDR3 residues: CASSLWGVTYEQYF. CDR3 bases: TGTGCCAGCAGCTTGTGGGGGGTCACCTACGAGCAGTACTTC. The entire variable domain, with the rest obtained from reference TRBV11-2 and TRBJ2-7, is as follows: EAGVAQSPRYKIIEKRQSVAFWCNPISGHATLYWYQQILGQGPKLLIQFQNNGVVDDSQLPKDRFSAERLKGVDSTLKIQPAKLEDSAVYLCASSLWGVTYEQYFGPGTRLTVT.